A single sample gave rise to the 25 T cell receptor beta chains below, sequenced in a study of cytomegalovirus exposure and HLA in healthy donors. The PCR was carried out with 60 Vbeta primers and 13 Jbeta primers. Only in-frame clones appear in the TCRdb table, and some are missing; sequencing was by immunoSEQ multiplex PCR. Found here are about 120,000 clones, 70% to 85% of them singletons; the top ten hold approximately 3.7%. The specimen was PBMCs. The receptors stem from a human donor in good health.

About this clone: One junction end does not reproduce the germline sequence, and a read error may be involved. CDR3 DNA: TGTGCCGGTAGTATAGCAGGGGGCGCCTACAATGAGCAGTTCTTC. Amino acids: CAGSIAGGAYNEQFF. The J gene is TRBJ2-1, the V gene TRBV19; 8 nucleotides line up with TRBD1. Germline V gives CDR1 LNHDA, CDR2 SQIVND (reference sequence). The CDR3 contains 15 residues.

This clone was seen a handful of times. The rearrangement uses TRBV4-2 and TRBJ2-3; 11 bases are shared with TRBD2. The V and J ends lost 1 base and 0 bases, in that order; junction bases with no gene match: 6. Germline V gene sequence: CDR1 LGHNA, CDR2 YNFKEQ. The CDR3 has 18 residues. In nucleotides, the CDR3 is TGTGCCAGCAGCCAAGGGGAGGGACTAGCGGCCAGCACAGATACGCAGTATTTT. Protein: CASSQGEGLAASTDTQYF.

The chain is built from TRBV27 and TRBJ1-5, with D tentatively TRBD1 (5 bases). V lost 5 bases and J lost 0, with 17 bases in between. The V gene's germline CDR1 is MNHEY and CDR2 SMNVEV (reference sequence). The CDR3 runs 17 residues. CDR3 in amino acids: CASSPLTAIYSNQPQHF. The CDR3 DNA sequence: TGTGCCAGCAGTCCCCTGACAGCGATTTATAGCAATCAGCCCCAGCATTTT.

This sequence joins TRBV6-1 and TRBJ1-4, with D tentatively TRBD1 (6 bases). CDR3 length equals 14 residues. The germline CDR1 and CDR2 sequences are MNHNS and SASEGT. V dropped 5 bases and J dropped 7 bases, with 14 bases sitting between them. CDR3 sequence reads: CASSSAQGGEKLFF. In DNA form, the CDR3 reads TGTGCCAGCAGTTCCGCACAAGGGGGTGAAAAACTGTTTTTT.

V and J are TRBV6-5 and TRBJ1-1; a weak D match, TRBD1 (5 bases). Germline loops: CDR1 MNHEY, CDR2 SVGAGI. CDR3 length equals 12 residues. Trimming cost V 0 bases and J 8 bases, with 7 bases left between them. The DNA for the CDR3 is TGTGCCAGCAGTTACTCGGGGCAGGAAGCTTTCTTT. Translation gives CASSYSGQEAFF.

The chain couples TRBV5-4 to TRBJ1-2, with 10 bases identical to TRBD1. CDR1 SGHNT and CDR2 YYREEE come from the germline V gene (reference sequence). Trimming took 2 bases from V and 8 from J; bases not matched to a gene: 6. The length of the CDR3 is 14 residues. CDR3 bases: TGTGCCAGCAGCTTCCCGGACAGGGGGAAAGGCTACACCTTC. Translated, it gives CASSFPDRGKGYTF.

CDR3 bases: TGTGCCAGCAGTTTGACAGGCGCTATGAACACTGAAGCTTTCTTT. The encoded protein is CASSLTGAMNTEAFF. V is TRBV6-5 and J is TRBJ1-1, with D perhaps TRBD1 (6 bases). This CDR3 comprises 15 residues. Germline CDR1 is MNHEY and CDR2 is SVGAGI. V was pared by 4 bases and J by 0 bases, with 12 bases between.

The chain is built from TRBV19 and TRBJ2-7; D might be TRBD2 (5 bases). The germline V gene has CDR1 LNHDA and CDR2 SQIVND (reference sequence). This CDR3 is built from 17 residues. V dropped 0 bases and J dropped 1 base, with 16 bases sitting between them. CDR3 loop: CASSIDLSSGPSYEQYF. The CDR3, as DNA: TGTGCCAGTAGTATAGATCTCAGCAGCGGACCTTCCTACGAGCAGTACTTC.

This chain links TRBV11-2 with TRBJ1-2; a weak D match, TRBD1 (6 bases). The V end lost 4 bases, the J end lost 9 bases, and 21 bases lay between the germline ends. Germline V CDR1 and CDR2: SGHAT, FQNNGV. The CDR3 length is 15 residues. CDR3 protein: CASSSRGARWASYTF. CDR3 DNA: TGTGCCAGCAGCTCCCGGGGGGCCCGATGGGCTAGCTACACCTTC.

This clone was observed a handful of times. This chain connects TRBV5-4 to TRBJ2-5; 16 nucleotides agree with TRBD2. CDR1 and CDR2 from the germline V gene are SGHNT and YYREEE (reference sequence). The junction had 9 bases not matched to a gene; V was cut back by 6 bases and J by 4 bases. The CDR3 consists of 17 residues. For the CDR3, the DNA is TGTGCCAGCACCCCGGGACTAGCGGGAGGGGTGAGAGAGACCCAGTACTTC. As protein: CASTPGLAGGVRETQYF.

The chain couples TRBV21-1 to TRBJ2-5; whether TRBD2, the table's D call, matches the DNA was not checked. TRBV21-1 corresponds to a pseudogene. This CDR3 contains 16 residues. CDR3 sequence (DNA): TGTGCCAGCAGCAATCCCGCGGCGGGAGCTCGAAAGACCCAGTACTTC. It codes for CASSNPAAGARKTQYF.

In this sample, this clone turned up once. The J gene is TRBJ1-1, the V gene TRBV5-5; D is perhaps TRBD1 (5 bases). Germline V gene data show CDR1 as SGHKS and CDR2 as YYEKEE (reference sequence). Trimming left V 3 bases short and J 5 bases short, with 11 bases between. CDR3 length equals 13 residues. CDR3 in DNA: TGTGCCAGCAGCTCGGGAGGGGCGACTGAAGCTTTCTTT. Protein: CASSSGGATEAFF.

The V gene is TRBV27, the J gene TRBJ2-5, with 10 bases that match TRBD2. CDR3 length equals 16 residues. The J segment lost 3 bases and the V segment lost 0 bases, leaving 4 bases of the junction unmatched. Germline V gene sequence: CDR1 MNHEY, CDR2 SMNVEV (reference sequence). CDR3 in amino acids: CASSLSWLAGEETQYF. As DNA, the CDR3 is TGTGCCAGCAGTTTATCGTGGCTAGCGGGAGAAGAGACCCAGTACTTC.

This chain uses TRBV27 with TRBJ1-4; TRBD1 matches at 7 bases. This CDR3 has 15 residues. Germline CDR1 is MNHEY and CDR2 is SMNVEV (reference sequence). V dropped 5 bases and J dropped 5; count of bases not matched to a gene: 8. This chain's CDR3 is CASSPWDSLNEKLFF. The CDR3 DNA follows: TGTGCCAGCAGTCCGTGGGACAGCTTAAATGAAAAACTGTTTTTT.

This clone was observed a handful of times. The chain combines TRBV19 with TRBJ1-4, with a weak D call TRBD1 (6 bases). V was trimmed by 7 bases and J by 4 bases, leaving 13 bases between them. The CDR3 contains 14 residues. Germline V gene data show CDR1 as LNHDA and CDR2 as SQIVND (reference sequence). The CDR3: CASKERGINEKLFF. The CDR3 nucleotides read TGTGCCAGTAAGGAGAGGGGGATTAATGAAAAACTGTTTTTT. Combining the CDR3 with reference TRBV19 and TRBJ1-4 gives the whole variable domain DGGITQSPKYLFRKEGQNVTLSCEQNLNHDAMYWYRQDPGQGLRLIYYSQIVNDFQKGDIAEGYSVSREKKESFPLTVTSAQKNPTAFYLCASKERGINEKLFFGSGTQLSVL.

As to this clone: Different DNA sequences within this sample yield the same CDR3. The chain has TRBV5-1 and TRBJ1-1; D is unresolved. Per the germline V gene, CDR1 is SGHRS and CDR2 is YFSETQ. Trimming took off 4 bases at V and 1 base at J, with 11 bases between the two ends. The CDR3 extends over 14 amino acids. CDR3 sequence reads: CASSPGGKNTEAFF. As DNA, the CDR3 is TGCGCCAGCAGCCCAGGTGGAAAGAACACTGAAGCTTTCTTT.

This chain links TRBV28 with TRBJ2-5; 7 bases fit TRBD1. V trimming: 1 base; J trimming: 3 bases; junction bases outside the gene matches: 5. CDR3 length: 15 amino acids. Germline V lookup: CDR1 MDHEN, CDR2 SYDVKM. The CDR3 DNA is TGTGCCAGCAGTTTATTCAACACAGGGGAAGAGACCCAGTACTTC. Translating it yields CASSLFNTGEETQYF.

The chain has TRBV27 and TRBJ1-4; 10 bases fit TRBD1. The CDR3 extends over 14 amino acids. Unmatched junction bases numbered 7, after V lost 7 bases and J lost 8 bases. Per germline, CDR1 MNHEY and CDR2 SMNVEV (reference sequence). CDR3 amino acids: CASKRQGAGEKLFF. The CDR3 coding sequence is TGTGCCAGCAAACGACAGGGGGCTGGAGAAAAACTGTTTTTT.

This clone was counted a single time. V usage is TRBV28 and J usage is TRBJ1-2, with D hard to call. Germline loops: CDR1 MDHEN, CDR2 SYDVKM. The CDR3 is 19 amino acids. V shed 6 bases and J shed 2 bases, with 28 bases lying between them. The CDR3 reads CASSRFPLYEGGLNYGYTF. CDR3 coding DNA: TGTGCCAGCAGCCGATTCCCCCTTTATGAAGGCGGGCTAAACTATGGCTACACCTTC.

The V call is TRBV2, the J call TRBJ2-7; D possibly corresponds to TRBD1 (6 bases). CDR1 and CDR2 (germline): SNHLY, FYNNEI. The germline V and J ends were trimmed by 4 bases and 0 bases, with 13 bases remaining between them. The CDR3 loop spans 15 amino acids. CDR3 sequence reads: CASSASGTSSYEQYF. DNA for the CDR3: TGTGCCAGCAGTGCTTCCGGGACAAGCTCCTACGAGCAGTACTTC.

The chain has TRBV20-1 and TRBJ1-4, with D tentatively TRBD1 (5 bases). This CDR3 comprises 11 residues. Trimming cost V 3 bases and J 14 bases, with 13 bases left between them. Germline lookup yields CDR1 DFQATT and CDR2 SNEGSKA (reference sequence). The CDR3 here is CSASRAQQLFF. Here the CDR3 DNA reads TGCAGTGCTAGCAGGGCCCAGCAGCTGTTTTTT.

Note on this clone: Relative to the germline gene, one junction end is altered; a read error may explain this. CDR3 DNA sequence: TGTGCCAGCAGCCTCCGCCGTCTGGACTCTGGAAACACCATATACTTT. Protein: CASSLRRLDSGNTIYF. This chain links TRBV11-1 with TRBJ1-3; unclear D gene. Germline V gene sequence: CDR1 SGHAT, CDR2 FQDESV (reference sequence). The CDR3 contains 16 residues.

The genes are TRBV5-1 and TRBJ2-1; 7 bases fit TRBD1. The CDR3 contains 15 residues. V was clipped by 3 bases and J by 4 bases; unmatched bases: 7. CDR1 and CDR2 from the germline V gene are SGHRS and YFSETQ. The DNA for the CDR3 is TGCGCCAGCAGCTCGGACAGGAGCCTTTACAATGAGCAGTTCTTC. It yields the protein CASSSDRSLYNEQFF.

The chain recombines TRBV9 with TRBJ2-7, with 14 bases fitting TRBD2. Germline V CDR1 and CDR2: SGDLS, YYNGEE. The CDR3 has 15 residues. V dropped 4 bases and J dropped 5; count of bases not matched to a gene: 5. This chain's CDR3 is CASSLGLAGVHEQYF. DNA for the CDR3: TGTGCCAGCAGCTTGGGACTAGCGGGAGTTCACGAGCAGTACTTC.

This clone has more than one count but fewer than ten. The chain couples TRBV28 to TRBJ2-1; D unresolved. In germline, CDR1 is MDHEN, CDR2 SYDVKM. Trimming removed 4 bases from V and 3 bases from J, with 16 bases in between. The CDR3 is 16 residues long. The CDR3 nucleotides are TGTGCCAGCAGTTCCCTACTGGGTACGGGCTACAATGAGCAGTTCTTC. Amino acid sequence: CASSSLLGTGYNEQFF.